A selection of T cell receptor beta chains follows, all from one sample in a study of blood T cell repertoires in COVID-19. The assay was immunoSEQ multiplex PCR, and TCRdb's table has in-frame clones only and misses some. The sample shows about 38,000 clones, about nine tenths of them seen only once. The sample taken for sequencing was peripheral blood. These receptor sequences come from a man aged 45-60 years with active or convalescent COVID-19. CDR3s leave out the opening cysteine and the closing phenylalanine or tryptophan. The order of the fields is CDR3 protein, D gene, V gene, J gene. D genes are given only for firm matches.

ASSLGGAYREKLF	NA	TRBV27	TRBJ1-4
ATSRAGVLAGELF	NA	TRBV24-1	TRBJ2-2
ASSPIRDSPLGTEAF	NA	TRBV14	TRBJ1-1
ASSTTGLTNEKLF	NA	TRBV7-8	TRBJ1-4
ASSIGGWRTEAF	NA	TRBV19	TRBJ1-1
ASSQDSKNTEAF	NA	TRBV4-2	TRBJ1-1
ASSEQGTSNTGELF	TRBD1	TRBV6-4	TRBJ2-2
ASSLETGVGGTEAF	TRBD1	TRBV5-4	TRBJ1-1
ASSLVGIAGGGGEQY	TRBD2	TRBV11-2	TRBJ2-7
ASRATGQDEKLF	TRBD1	TRBV10-2	TRBJ1-4
ASSELAGTGNEQF	TRBD2	TRBV28	TRBJ2-1
ASSIRSLRQKGDYEQY	NA	TRBV19	TRBJ2-7
ASSVVSGRNTGELF	TRBD2	TRBV9	TRBJ2-2
ASSGGGGTDTQY	NA	TRBV19	TRBJ2-3
ASSYFRGYQPQH	NA	TRBV6-5	TRBJ1-5
ASSSRRGAGESGTQY	NA	TRBV7-8	TRBJ2-5